A selection of T cell receptor beta chains follows, all from one sample in a study of blood T cell repertoires in COVID-19. Using immunoSEQ multiplex PCR, the repertoire was profiled, and TCRdb retains in-frame clones only, with some absent. The table shows a few hundred thousand clones, with about nine tenths occurring only once. Sequenced sample: peripheral blood. The receptor set was obtained from a woman in her 30s with active or convalescent COVID-19. The CDR3 runs from the conserved cysteine through the conserved F or W. D genes are given only for firm matches. The size entry is marked missing in some rows and otherwise reads once, few, many or a size class.

V	J	size	D	DNA	CDR3
TRBV19	TRBJ1-2	NA	TRBD1	TGTGCCAGTACTCGGGACAGGGTTAGTGGCTACACCTTC	CASTRDRVSGYTF
TRBV27	TRBJ1-6	NA	NA	TGTGCCAGCAGTTTCCGGGACTCGAATTCACCCCTCCACTTT	CASSFRDSNSPLHF
TRBV3-1/TRBV3-2	TRBJ1-4	NA	NA	TGTGCCAGCAGCCTCACGGGGGGCCAATACGAAAAACTGTTTTTT	CASSLTGGQYEKLFF
TRBV19	TRBJ2-2	NA	NA	TGTGCCAGTAGTACGGGGGCGAACACCGGGGAGCTGTTTTTT	CASSTGANTGELFF
TRBV19	TRBJ1-1	once	NA	TGTGCCAGTAGGACCCAGGGCACGAACACTGAAGCTTTCTTT	CASRTQGTNTEAFF
TRBV19	TRBJ2-1	NA	TRBD1	TGTGCCAGTAGTACGACAGGGGAAGCCTACAATGAGCAGTTCTTC	CASSTTGEAYNEQFF
TRBV7-9	TRBJ1-4	NA	TRBD1	TGTGCCAGCAGCCAGGGACAGCTTGCTAATGAAAAACTGTTTTTT	CASSQGQLANEKLFF
TRBV9	TRBJ1-2	NA	NA	TGTGCCAGCAGCGGGGGCCAAGGGAGGTATGGCTACACCTTC	CASSGGQGRYGYTF
TRBV28	TRBJ2-7	NA	NA	TGTGCCAGCAGTTTAATGCAGGGAAGGTACGAGCAGTACTTC	CASSLMQGRYEQYF
TRBV15	TRBJ1-2	once	NA	TGTGCCACCAGCCGCGCGACGACGGAAGCGGGTAACACCTTC	CATSRATTEAGNTF
TRBV28	TRBJ1-1	NA	NA	TGTGCCAGCAGTTCCGGCAGGAGGGAAGCTTTCTTT	CASSSGRREAFF
TRBV12-3/TRBV12-4	TRBJ2-3	NA	TRBD2	TGTGCCAGCAGTTTAAGGGAGGGCAGGATGAGGTATTTT	CASSLREGRMRYF
TRBV9	TRBJ2-5	NA	NA	TGTGCCAGCAGCGTAGCGGGTCAAGAGACCCAGTACTTC	CASSVAGQETQYF
TRBV19	TRBJ1-5	NA	NA	TGTGCCAGTAGCGGGTCGGACATCGTCGGACAGCCCCAGCATTTT	CASSGSDIVGQPQHF
TRBV4-2	TRBJ2-3	NA	TRBD2	TGTGCCAGCAGCCAAACAACTAGCGGGGGGGGCACAGATACGCAGTATTTT	CASSQTTSGGGTDTQYF
TRBV4-1	TRBJ2-5	NA	NA	TGCGCCAGCAGCCAAGGTCTACAGGAGACCCAGTACTTC	CASSQGLQETQYF
TRBV5-1	TRBJ2-1	NA	TRBD2	TGCGCCAGCAGCCAACGGGGCGGGGGGTCTGCCAATGAGCAGTTCTTC	CASSQRGGGSANEQFF
TRBV7-9	TRBJ2-5	NA	TRBD2	TGTGCCAGCAGCTTCAGACTAGCGGGGGGAGACCGGGAGACCCAGTACTTC	CASSFRLAGGDRETQYF
TRBV30	TRBJ1-2	NA	TRBD1	TGTGCCTGGAGTCCCCCTTACAGGGGGCAACTGAATTATGGCTACACCTTC	CAWSPPYRGQLNYGYTF
TRBV5-6	TRBJ1-6	NA	NA	TGTGCCAGCAGCTTGGTACGGGGATCACCCCTCCACTTT	CASSLVRGSPLHF
TRBV4-3	TRBJ1-3	NA	NA	TGCGCCAGCAGCCAGGCGGTCACCACTGGAAACACCATATATTTT	CASSQAVTTGNTIYF
TRBV7-8	TRBJ1-5	NA	TRBD1	TGTGCCAGCAGCTGGGGGACAGGGAAAAATAATCAGCCCCAGCATTTT	CASSWGTGKNNQPQHF
TRBV20-1	TRBJ2-1	NA	TRBD2	TGCAGTGCTAGTACGAGCGGGGGTTACTACAATGAGCAGTTCTTC	CSASTSGGYYNEQFF
TRBV5-4	TRBJ2-3	NA	TRBD2	TGTGCCAGCAGCTCTGCTAGCGGGGGGTTTGGGGATACGCAGTATTTT	CASSSASGGFGDTQYF
TRBV9	TRBJ1-2	NA	TRBD1	TGTGCCAGCAGCGCCAGGACAGGGGTTGATGGCTACACCTTC	CASSARTGVDGYTF
TRBV9	TRBJ2-7	few	NA	TGTGCCAGCAGCGTAGTGTCTAACTATTGTCCCTCCTACGAGCAGTACTTC	CASSVVSNYCPSYEQYF
TRBV5-1	TRBJ2-7	NA	TRBD2	TGCGCCAGCAGCTTGGACCTAGCGGGGGGCGAGCAGTACTTC	CASSLDLAGGEQYF
TRBV27	TRBJ1-2	NA	NA	TGTGCCAGCAGTTTACTACCCCAGGGGATCTATGGCTACACCTTC	CASSLLPQGIYGYTF
TRBV10-1	TRBJ2-3	NA	NA	TGCGCCAGCAGTGAGTCGCGGCGGGGAGGTACAGATACGCAGTATTTT	CASSESRRGGTDTQYF
TRBV28	TRBJ1-1	NA	TRBD1	TGTGCCAGCAGTCGACAGGGGAGCATGAGCACTGAAGCTTTCTTT	CASSRQGSMSTEAFF
TRBV5-4	TRBJ1-5	NA	TRBD1	TGTGCCAGCAGCCGTGGGACAGGGGGCGATCAGCCCCAGCATTTT	CASSRGTGGDQPQHF
TRBV9	TRBJ2-2	NA	NA	TGTGCCAGCAGCGTAGTATACGGGGAGCTGTTTTTT	CASSVVYGELFF
TRBV7-2	TRBJ2-2	once	NA	TGTGCCAGCAGCCGGGGCGGGATCAGTCCCGGGGAGCTGTTTTTT	CASSRGGISPGELFF
TRBV11-1	TRBJ1-1	NA	NA	TGTGCCAGCAGAGTTGCAGGGGTATACACTGAAGCTTTCTTT	CASRVAGVYTEAFF
TRBV15	TRBJ1-5	few	NA	TGTGCCACCAGCAGACGTTTTATCGGGGGAGGCCAGCCCCAGCATTTT	CATSRRFIGGGQPQHF
TRBV7-2	TRBJ2-3	NA	TRBD2	TGTGCCAGCAGCTTAGGGGTAGCGGGGGCCCACACAGATACGCAGTATTTT	CASSLGVAGAHTDTQYF
TRBV3-1/TRBV3-2	TRBJ2-1	NA	TRBD1	TGTGCCAGCAGCCAAGAGGTGACAGGGTCTGAGCAGTTCTTC	CASSQEVTGSEQFF
TRBV6-1	TRBJ2-2	once	NA	TGTGCCAGCAGTGAAGCGCTGGGGCTAAGCACCGGGGAGCTGTTTTTT	CASSEALGLSTGELFF
TRBV10-3	TRBJ2-7	once	TRBD1	TGTGCCATCAGTAGTGACAGGGCCTACGAGCAGTACTTC	CAISSDRAYEQYF
TRBV11-2	TRBJ2-1	NA	NA	TGTGCCAGCAGCTTCGTGTACAATGAGCAGTTCTTC	CASSFVYNEQFF
TRBV7-2	TRBJ2-3	NA	NA	TGTGCCAGCAGCTTAGTAAGGGGCCCAGATACGCAGTATTTT	CASSLVRGPDTQYF
TRBV9	TRBJ2-7	NA	NA	TGTGCCAGCAGCTCCACCGAGGCACCCTACGAGCAGTACTTC	CASSSTEAPYEQYF
TRBV3-1/TRBV3-2	TRBJ2-3	NA	TRBD2	TGTGCCAGCAGCCACTCCGGGAGGGTCACAGATACGCAGTATTTT	CASSHSGRVTDTQYF